The rows below give T cell receptor beta chains drawn from one sample of a study of cytotoxic CD8 clonotypes in ibrutinib-treated CLL. Generated by immunoSEQ multiplex PCR, the TCRdb table keeps only in-frame clones and is missing some. Of around 310,000 clones in the sample, 80% were seen once. Sequenced here: PBMCs, sampled before ibrutinib treatment. The receptors come from a human donor with chronic lymphocytic leukemia. Each CDR3 is given with its conserved first and last residue.

V: TRBV7-9
J: TRBJ2-7
CDR3: CASSSDETGAGEQYF

V: TRBV30
J: TRBJ1-1
CDR3: CAWSPDLGAEAFF

V: TRBV12-2
J: TRBJ1-6
CDR3: CASRSLTDRGTSPLHF

V: TRBV28
J: TRBJ1-4
CDR3: CASSTLTGRLFF

V: TRBV5-5
J: TRBJ2-5
CDR3: CASSFFGRGLVYRETQYF

V: TRBV29-1
J: TRBJ2-7
CDR3: CSVIGVKSGTGGLSPHEQYF

V: TRBV19
J: TRBJ2-1
CDR3: CASSIPSGSPGNEQFF

V: TRBV18
J: TRBJ2-2
CDR3: CASSSAIASTGELFF

V: TRBV6-5
J: TRBJ1-2
CDR3: CASSYHRDYGYTF

V: TRBV12-5
J: TRBJ2-2
CDR3: CASGLGVVNTGELFF